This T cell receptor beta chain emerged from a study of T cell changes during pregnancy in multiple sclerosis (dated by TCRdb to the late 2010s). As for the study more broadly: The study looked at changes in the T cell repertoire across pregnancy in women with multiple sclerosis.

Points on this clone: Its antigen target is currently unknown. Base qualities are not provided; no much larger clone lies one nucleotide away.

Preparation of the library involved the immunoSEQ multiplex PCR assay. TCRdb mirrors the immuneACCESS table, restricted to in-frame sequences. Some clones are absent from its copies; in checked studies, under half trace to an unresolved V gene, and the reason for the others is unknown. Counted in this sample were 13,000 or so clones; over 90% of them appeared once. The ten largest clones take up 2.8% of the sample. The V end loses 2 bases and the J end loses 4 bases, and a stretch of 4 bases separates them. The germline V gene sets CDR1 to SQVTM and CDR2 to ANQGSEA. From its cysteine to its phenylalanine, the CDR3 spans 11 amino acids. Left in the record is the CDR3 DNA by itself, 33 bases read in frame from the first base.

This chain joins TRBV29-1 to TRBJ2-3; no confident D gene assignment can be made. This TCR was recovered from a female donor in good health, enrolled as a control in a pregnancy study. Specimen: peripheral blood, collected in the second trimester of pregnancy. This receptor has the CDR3 CSVEYSDTQYF. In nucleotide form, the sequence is TGCAGCGTTGAATATTCAGATACGCAGTATTTT.